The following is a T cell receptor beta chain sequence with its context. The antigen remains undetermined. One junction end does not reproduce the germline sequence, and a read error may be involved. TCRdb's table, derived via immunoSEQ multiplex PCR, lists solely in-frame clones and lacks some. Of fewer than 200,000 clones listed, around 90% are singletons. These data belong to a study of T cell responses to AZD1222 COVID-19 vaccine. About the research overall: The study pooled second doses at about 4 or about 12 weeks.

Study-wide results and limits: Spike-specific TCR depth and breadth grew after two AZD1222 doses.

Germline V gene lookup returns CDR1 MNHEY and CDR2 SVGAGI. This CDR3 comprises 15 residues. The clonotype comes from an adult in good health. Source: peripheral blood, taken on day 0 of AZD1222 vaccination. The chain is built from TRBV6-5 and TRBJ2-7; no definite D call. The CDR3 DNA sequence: TGTGCCAGCAGTTACTCGACCCAGTTGATGTACGACCAGTACTTC. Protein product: CASSYSTQLMYDQYF.